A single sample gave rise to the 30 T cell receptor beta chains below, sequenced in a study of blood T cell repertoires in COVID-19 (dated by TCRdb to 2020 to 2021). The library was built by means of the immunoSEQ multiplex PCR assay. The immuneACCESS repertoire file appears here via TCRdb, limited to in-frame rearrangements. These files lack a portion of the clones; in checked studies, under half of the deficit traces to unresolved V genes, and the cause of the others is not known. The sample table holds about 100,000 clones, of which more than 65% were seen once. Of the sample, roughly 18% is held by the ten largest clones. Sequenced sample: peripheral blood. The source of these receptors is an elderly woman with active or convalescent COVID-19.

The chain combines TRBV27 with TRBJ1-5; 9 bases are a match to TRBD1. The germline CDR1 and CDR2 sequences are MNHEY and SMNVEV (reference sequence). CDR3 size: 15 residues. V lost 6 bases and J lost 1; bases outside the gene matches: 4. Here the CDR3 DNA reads TGTGCCAGCAGATCTACAGGGGGCAGCAATCAGCCCCAGCATTTT. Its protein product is CASRSTGGSNQPQHF.

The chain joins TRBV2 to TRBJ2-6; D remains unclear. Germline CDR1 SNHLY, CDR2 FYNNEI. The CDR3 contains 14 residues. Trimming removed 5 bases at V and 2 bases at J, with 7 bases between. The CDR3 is CASSLETGANVLTF. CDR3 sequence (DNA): TGTGCCAGCAGTCTCGAGACTGGGGCCAACGTCCTGACTTTC. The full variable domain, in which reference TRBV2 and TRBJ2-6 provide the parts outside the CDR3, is EPEVTQTPSHQVTQMGQEVILRCVPISNHLYFYWYRQILGQKVEFLVSFYNNEISEKSEIFDDQFSVERPDGSNFTLKIRSTKLEDSAMYFCASSLETGANVLTFGAGSRLTVL.

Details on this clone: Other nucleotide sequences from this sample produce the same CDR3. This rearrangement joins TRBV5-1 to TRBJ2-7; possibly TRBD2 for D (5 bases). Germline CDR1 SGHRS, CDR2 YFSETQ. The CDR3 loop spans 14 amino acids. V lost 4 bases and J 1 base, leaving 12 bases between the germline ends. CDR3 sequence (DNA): TGCGCCAGCAGCCTGGGTCGGGGATCCTACGAGCAGTACTTC. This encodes CASSLGRGSYEQYF.

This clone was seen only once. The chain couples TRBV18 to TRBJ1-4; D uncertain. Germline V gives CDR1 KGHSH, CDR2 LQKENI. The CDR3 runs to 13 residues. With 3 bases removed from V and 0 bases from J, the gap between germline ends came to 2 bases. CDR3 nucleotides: TGTGCCAGCTCACCCGCAACTAATGAAAAACTGTTTTTT. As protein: CASSPATNEKLFF.

CDR3 coding DNA: TGTGCCAGCAGCCAAGATGAGAACAGGCTGAACTATGGCTACACCTTC. Its protein product is CASSQDENRLNYGYTF. The V and J genes are TRBV4-2 and TRBJ1-2; possibly TRBD1 for D (5 bases). Trimming left V 0 bases short and J 2 bases short, with 13 bases between. The CDR3 sequence is 16 residues long. Per the germline V gene, CDR1 is LGHNA and CDR2 is YNFKEQ.

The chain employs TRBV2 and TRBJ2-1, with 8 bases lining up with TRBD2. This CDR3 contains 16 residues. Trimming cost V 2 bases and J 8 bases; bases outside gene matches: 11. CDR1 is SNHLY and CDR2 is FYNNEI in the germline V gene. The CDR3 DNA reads TGTGCCAGCAGTGAACCCCGGGGACTAGTCACCGATGAGCAGTTCTTC. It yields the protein CASSEPRGLVTDEQFF.

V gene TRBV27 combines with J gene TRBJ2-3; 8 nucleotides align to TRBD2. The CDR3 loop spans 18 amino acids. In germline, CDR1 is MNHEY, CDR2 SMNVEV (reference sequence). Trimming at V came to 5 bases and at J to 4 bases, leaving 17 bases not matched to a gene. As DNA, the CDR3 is TGTGCCAGCAGTCCCCTCCATCGAGCGGGAGAGTTTGCAGATACGCAGTATTTT. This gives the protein CASSPLHRAGEFADTQYF.

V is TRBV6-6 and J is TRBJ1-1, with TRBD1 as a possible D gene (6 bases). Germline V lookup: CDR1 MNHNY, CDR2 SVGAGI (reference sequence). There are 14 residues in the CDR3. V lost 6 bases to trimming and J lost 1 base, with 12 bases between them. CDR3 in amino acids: CASRSLTGNTEAFF. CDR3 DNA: TGTGCCAGCAGGTCACTGACAGGGAACACTGAAGCTTTCTTT.

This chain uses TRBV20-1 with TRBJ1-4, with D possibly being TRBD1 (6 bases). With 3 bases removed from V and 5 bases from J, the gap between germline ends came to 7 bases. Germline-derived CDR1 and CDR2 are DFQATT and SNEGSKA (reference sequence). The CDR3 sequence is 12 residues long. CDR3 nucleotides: TGCAGTGCTAGTGGGACAAATGAAAAACTGTTTTTT. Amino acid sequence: CSASGTNEKLFF.

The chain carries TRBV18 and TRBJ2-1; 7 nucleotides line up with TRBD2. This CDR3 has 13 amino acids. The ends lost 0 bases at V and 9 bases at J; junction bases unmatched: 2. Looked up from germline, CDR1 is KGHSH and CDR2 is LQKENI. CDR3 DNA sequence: TGTGCCAGCTCACCACCGACTAGCACTGAGCAGTTCTTC. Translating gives CASSPPTSTEQFF.

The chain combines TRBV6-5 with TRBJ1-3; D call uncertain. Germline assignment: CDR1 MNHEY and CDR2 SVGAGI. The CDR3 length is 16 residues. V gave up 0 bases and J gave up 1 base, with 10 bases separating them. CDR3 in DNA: TGTGCCAGCAGTTACTCGATCCCGAGTTCTGGAAACACCATATATTTT. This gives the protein CASSYSIPSSGNTIYF.

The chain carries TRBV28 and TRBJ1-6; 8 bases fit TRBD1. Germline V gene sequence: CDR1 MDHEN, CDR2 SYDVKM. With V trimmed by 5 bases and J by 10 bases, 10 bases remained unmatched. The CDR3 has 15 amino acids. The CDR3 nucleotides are TGTGCCAGCAGTCGCAGACAGGGGTGGGGATCACCCCTCCACTTT. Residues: CASSRRQGWGSPLHF.

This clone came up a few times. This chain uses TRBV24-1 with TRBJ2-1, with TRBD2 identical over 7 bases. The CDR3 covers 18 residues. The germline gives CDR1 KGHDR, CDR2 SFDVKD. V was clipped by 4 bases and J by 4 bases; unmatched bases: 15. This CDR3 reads CATSDPLRASGLYNEQFF. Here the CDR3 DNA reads TGTGCCACCAGTGACCCCCTGAGGGCTAGCGGACTATACAATGAGCAGTTCTTC.

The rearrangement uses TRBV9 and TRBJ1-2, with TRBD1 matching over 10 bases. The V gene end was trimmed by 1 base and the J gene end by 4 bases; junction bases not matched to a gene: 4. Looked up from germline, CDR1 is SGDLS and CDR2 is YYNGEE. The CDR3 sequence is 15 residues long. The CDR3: CASSVQGQGVYGYTF. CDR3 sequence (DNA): TGTGCCAGCAGCGTACAAGGACAGGGGGTCTATGGCTACACCTTC.

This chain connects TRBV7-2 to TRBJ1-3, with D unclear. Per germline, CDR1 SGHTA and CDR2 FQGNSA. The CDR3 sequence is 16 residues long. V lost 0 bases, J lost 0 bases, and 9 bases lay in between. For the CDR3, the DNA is TGTGCCAGCAGCTTAGCAGGAGCCAGCTCTGGAAACACCATATATTTT. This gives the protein CASSLAGASSGNTIYF.

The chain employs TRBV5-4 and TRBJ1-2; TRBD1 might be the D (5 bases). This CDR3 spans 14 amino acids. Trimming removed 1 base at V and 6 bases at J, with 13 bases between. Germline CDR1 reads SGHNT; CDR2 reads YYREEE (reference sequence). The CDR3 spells CASSLLGGPNGYTF. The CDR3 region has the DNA TGTGCCAGCAGCTTGCTCGGGGGTCCAAATGGCTACACCTTC.

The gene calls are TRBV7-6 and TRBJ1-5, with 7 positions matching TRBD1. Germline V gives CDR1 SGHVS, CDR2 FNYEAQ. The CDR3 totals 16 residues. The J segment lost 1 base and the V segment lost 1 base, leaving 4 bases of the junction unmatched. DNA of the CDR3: TGTGCCAGCAGCTTAGGACAGGGTAGGAGCAATCAGCCCCAGCATTTT. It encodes CASSLGQGRSNQPQHF.

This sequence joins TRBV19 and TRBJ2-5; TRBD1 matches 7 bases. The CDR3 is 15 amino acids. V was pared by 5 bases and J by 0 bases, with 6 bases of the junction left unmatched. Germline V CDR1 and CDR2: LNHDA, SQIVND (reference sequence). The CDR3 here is CASSLQQGYQETQYF. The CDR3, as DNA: TGTGCCAGTAGTTTACAACAGGGGTACCAAGAGACCCAGTACTTC.

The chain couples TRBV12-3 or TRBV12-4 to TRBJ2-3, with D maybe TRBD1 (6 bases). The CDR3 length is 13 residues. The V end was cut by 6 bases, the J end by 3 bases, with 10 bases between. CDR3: CASSEQGTDTQYF. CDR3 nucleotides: TGTGCCAGCAGCGAACAGGGAACAGATACGCAGTATTTT.

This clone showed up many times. This CDR3 is CASKGRGSETQYF. In DNA, the CDR3 is TGTGCCAGCAAAGGCAGGGGCAGCGAGACCCAGTACTTC. The chain joins TRBV2 to TRBJ2-5; possibly TRBD1 for D (6 bases). Trimming left V 7 bases short and J 5 bases short, with 14 bases between. Germline CDR1 is SNHLY and CDR2 is FYNNEI. CDR3 length equals 13 residues.

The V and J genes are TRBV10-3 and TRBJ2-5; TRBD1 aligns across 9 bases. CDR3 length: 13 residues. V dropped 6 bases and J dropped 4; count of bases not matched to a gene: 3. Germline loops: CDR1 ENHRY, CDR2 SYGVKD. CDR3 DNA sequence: TGTGCCATCAGGATGGACAGGGGAGAGACCCAGTACTTC. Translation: CAIRMDRGETQYF.

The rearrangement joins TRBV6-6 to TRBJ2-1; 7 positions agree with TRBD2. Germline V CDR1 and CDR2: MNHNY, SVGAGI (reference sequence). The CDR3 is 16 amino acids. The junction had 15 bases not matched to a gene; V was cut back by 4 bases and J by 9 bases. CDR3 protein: CASSSTAGVLPSEQFF. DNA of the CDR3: TGTGCCAGCAGTTCCACCGCGGGAGTCCTCCCGAGTGAGCAGTTCTTC.

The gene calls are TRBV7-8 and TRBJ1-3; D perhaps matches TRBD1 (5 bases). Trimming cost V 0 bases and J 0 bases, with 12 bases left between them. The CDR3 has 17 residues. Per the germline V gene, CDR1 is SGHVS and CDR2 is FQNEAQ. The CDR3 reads CASSLARGGSSGNTIYF. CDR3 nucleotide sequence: TGTGCCAGCAGCTTAGCGCGGGGCGGAAGCTCTGGAAACACCATATATTTT.

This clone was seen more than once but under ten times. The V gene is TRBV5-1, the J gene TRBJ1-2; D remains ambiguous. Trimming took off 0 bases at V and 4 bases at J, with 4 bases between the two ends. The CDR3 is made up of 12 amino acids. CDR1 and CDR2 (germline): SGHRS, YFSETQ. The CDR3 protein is CASSLDRYGYTF. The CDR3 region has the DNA TGCGCCAGCAGCTTGGATCGCTATGGCTACACCTTC.

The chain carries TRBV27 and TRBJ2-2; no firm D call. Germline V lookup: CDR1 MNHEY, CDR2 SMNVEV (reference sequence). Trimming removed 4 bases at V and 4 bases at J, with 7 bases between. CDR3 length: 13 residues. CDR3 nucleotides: TGTGCCAGCAGTTCCCGCAGCACCGGGGAGCTGTTTTTT. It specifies CASSSRSTGELFF.

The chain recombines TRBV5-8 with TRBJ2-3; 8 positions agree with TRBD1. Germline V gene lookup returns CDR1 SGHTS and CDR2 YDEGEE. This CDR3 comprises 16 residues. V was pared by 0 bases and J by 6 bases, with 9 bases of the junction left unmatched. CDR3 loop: CASSLGSTGEYDTQYF. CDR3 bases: TGTGCCAGCAGCTTGGGGTCGACAGGGGAATATGATACGCAGTATTTT.

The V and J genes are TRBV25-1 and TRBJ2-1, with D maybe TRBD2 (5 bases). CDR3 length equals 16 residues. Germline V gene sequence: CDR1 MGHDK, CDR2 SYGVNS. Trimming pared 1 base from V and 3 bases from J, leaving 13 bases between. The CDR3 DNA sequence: TGTGCCAGCAGTGAATTTCGGCTAGAGGGCTACAATGAGCAGTTCTTC. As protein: CASSEFRLEGYNEQFF.

CDR3 in amino acids: CASSIWGDTEAFF. In DNA form, the CDR3 reads TGTGCCAGTAGTATCTGGGGAGACACTGAAGCTTTCTTT. The rearrangement uses TRBV19 and TRBJ1-1; no reliable D call. The CDR3 has 13 amino acids. Per germline, CDR1 LNHDA and CDR2 SQIVND (reference sequence). The germline V and J ends were trimmed by 3 bases and 3 bases, with 8 bases remaining between them.

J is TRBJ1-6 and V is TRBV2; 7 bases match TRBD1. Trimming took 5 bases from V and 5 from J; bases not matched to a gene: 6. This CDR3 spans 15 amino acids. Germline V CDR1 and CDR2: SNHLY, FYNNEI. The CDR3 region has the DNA TGTGCCAGCAGTCCCCCAGGGGGTAATAATTCACCCCTCCACTTT. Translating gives CASSPPGGNNSPLHF.

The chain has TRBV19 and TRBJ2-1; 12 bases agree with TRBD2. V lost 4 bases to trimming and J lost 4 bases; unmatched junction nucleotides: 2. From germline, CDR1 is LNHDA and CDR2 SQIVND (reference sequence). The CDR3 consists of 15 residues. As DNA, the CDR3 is TGTGCCAGTAGTAGGGGGACTAGCGGGTACAATGAGCAGTTCTTC. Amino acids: CASSRGTSGYNEQFF.